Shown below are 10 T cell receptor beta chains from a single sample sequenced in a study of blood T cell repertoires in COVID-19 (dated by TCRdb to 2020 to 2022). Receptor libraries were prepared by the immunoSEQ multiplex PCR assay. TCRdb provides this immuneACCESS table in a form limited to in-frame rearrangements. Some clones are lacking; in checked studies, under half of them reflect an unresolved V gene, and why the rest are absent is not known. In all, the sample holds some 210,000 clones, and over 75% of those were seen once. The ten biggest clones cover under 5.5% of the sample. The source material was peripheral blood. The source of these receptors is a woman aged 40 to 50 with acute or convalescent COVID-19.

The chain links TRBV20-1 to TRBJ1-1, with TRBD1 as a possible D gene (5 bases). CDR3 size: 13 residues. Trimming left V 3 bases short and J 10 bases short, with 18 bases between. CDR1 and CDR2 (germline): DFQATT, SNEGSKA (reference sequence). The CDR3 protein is CSASLLSTGGAFF. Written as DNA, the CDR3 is TGCAGTGCTAGTCTACTCTCCACGGGGGGAGCTTTCTTT.

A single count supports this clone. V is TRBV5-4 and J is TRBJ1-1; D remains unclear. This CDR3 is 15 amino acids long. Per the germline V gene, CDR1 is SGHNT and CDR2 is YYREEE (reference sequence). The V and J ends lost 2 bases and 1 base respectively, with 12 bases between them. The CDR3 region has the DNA TGTGCCAGCAGCTTAAGAGCCCCCGGGAACACTGAAGCTTTCTTT. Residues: CASSLRAPGNTEAFF.

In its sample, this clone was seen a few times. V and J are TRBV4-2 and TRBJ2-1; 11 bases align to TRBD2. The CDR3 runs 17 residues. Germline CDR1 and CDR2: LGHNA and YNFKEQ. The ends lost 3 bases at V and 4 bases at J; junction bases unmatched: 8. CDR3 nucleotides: TGTGCCAGCAGCCAGGGGGGGACTAGCGGAGAATACAATGAGCAGTTCTTC. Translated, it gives CASSQGGTSGEYNEQFF.

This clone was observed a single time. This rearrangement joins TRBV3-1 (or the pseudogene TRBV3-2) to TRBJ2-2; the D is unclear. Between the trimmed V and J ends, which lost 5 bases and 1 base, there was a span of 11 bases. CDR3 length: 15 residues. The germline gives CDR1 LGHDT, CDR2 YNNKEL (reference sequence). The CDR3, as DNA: TGTGCCAGCAGCTCCCGGAGACGGAACACCGGGGAGCTGTTTTTT. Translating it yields CASSSRRRNTGELFF.

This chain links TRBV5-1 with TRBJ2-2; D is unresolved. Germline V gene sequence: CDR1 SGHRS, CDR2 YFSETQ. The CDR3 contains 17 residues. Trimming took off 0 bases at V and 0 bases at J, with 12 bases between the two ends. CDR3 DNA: TGCGCCAGCAGCTTGGCACCGCAGGCCGCGAACACCGGGGAGCTGTTTTTT. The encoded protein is CASSLAPQAANTGELFF.

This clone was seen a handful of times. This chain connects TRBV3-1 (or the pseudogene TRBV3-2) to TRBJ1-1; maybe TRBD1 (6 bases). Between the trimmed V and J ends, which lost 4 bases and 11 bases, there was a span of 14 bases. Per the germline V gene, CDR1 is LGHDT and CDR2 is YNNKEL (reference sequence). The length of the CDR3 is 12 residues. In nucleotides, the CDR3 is TGTGCCAGCAGCCGGGGTGGGAGGGGGGCTTTCTTT. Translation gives CASSRGGRGAFF.

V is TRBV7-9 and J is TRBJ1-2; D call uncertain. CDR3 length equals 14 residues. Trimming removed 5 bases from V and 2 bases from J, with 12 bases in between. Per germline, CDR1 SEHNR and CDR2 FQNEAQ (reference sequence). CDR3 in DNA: TGTGCCAGCAGCCCGATGGTGCGGAACTATGGCTACACCTTC. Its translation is CASSPMVRNYGYTF.

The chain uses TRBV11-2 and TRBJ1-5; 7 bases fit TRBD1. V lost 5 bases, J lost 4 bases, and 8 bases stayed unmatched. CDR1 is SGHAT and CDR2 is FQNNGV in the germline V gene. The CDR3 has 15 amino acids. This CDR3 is CASSLGPGGNQPQHF. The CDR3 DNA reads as TGTGCCAGCAGCCTGGGGCCAGGGGGGAATCAGCCCCAGCATTTT.

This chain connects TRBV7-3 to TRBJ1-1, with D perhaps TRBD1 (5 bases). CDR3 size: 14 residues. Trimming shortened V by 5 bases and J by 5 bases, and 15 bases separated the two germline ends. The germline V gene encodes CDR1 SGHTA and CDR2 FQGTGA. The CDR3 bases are TGTGCCAGCAGCCTCAATCGCGGGGGAACTGAAGCTTTCTTT. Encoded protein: CASSLNRGGTEAFF.

The CDR3 DNA is TGTGCCAGCAGCACCGGTCCAGGGCAATACGAGCAGTACGTC. Encoded protein: CASSTGPGQYEQYV. The chain recombines TRBV5-6 with TRBJ2-7; a possible D gene is TRBD1 (5 bases). Germline-derived CDR1 and CDR2 are SGHDT and YYEEEE. Trimming pared 4 bases from V and 4 bases from J, leaving 15 bases between. The CDR3 contains 14 residues.